These T cell receptor beta chains were read from a single sample in a study of cytomegalovirus exposure and HLA in healthy donors. Generated by immunoSEQ multiplex PCR, the TCRdb table keeps only in-frame clones and is missing some. The sample shows around 350,000 clones, 80% to 90% of them seen only once. Input material: PBMCs. The origin of the receptors is a young woman in good health and CMV-seronegative. CDR3s include the opening cysteine and the closing phenylalanine or tryptophan. The D gene is left open where the match is weak. Size is omitted from some rows. Given values are once, few, many or a class for expanded clones.

d_gene	abundance	v_gene	j_gene	CDR3aa	CDR3nt
TRBD1	-	TRBV2	TRBJ1-1	CASSGTGGEGGWTEAFF	TGTGCCAGCAGCGGGACAGGGGGCGAAGGGGGTTGGACTGAAGCTTTCTTT
TRBD1	-	TRBV5-1	TRBJ1-4	CASSARQGTGEKLFF	TGCGCCAGCAGCGCCCGACAGGGGACGGGTGAAAAACTGTTTTTT
TRBD1	-	TRBV14	TRBJ1-4	CASSQSGGASNEKLFF	TGTGCCAGCAGCCAGTCAGGGGGCGCGAGTAATGAAAAACTGTTTTTT
TRBD1	-	TRBV30	TRBJ2-7	CAWSGPGQGKTYEQYF	TGTGCCTGGAGTGGGCCGGGACAGGGAAAAACCTACGAGCAGTACTTC
-	-	TRBV10-3	TRBJ2-5	CATSDNQETQYF	TGTGCCACGTCGGACAACCAAGAGACCCAGTACTTC
TRBD1	-	TRBV5-4	TRBJ1-2	CASSLPLLWGTGGYGYTF	TGTGCCAGCAGCTTACCCCTCCTATGGGGGACAGGGGGCTATGGCTACACCTTC
-	-	TRBV6-1	TRBJ1-1	CATPLLSNTEAFF	TGTGCCACCCCACTACTTTCGAACACTGAAGCTTTCTTT
TRBD2	-	TRBV6-5	TRBJ2-1	CASSYTLAGVGEQFF	TGTGCCAGCAGTTACACTCTAGCGGGAGTGGGTGAGCAGTTCTTC
TRBD2	-	TRBV6-5	TRBJ2-7	CASRRPGLAGHEQYF	TGTGCCAGCAGGAGACCGGGACTAGCGGGCCACGAGCAGTACTTC
-	-	TRBV7-6	TRBJ1-4	CASSLAPGGREKLFF	TGTGCCAGCAGCTTAGCGCCCGGGGGGCGTGAAAAACTGTTTTTT
-	-	TRBV6-1	TRBJ2-1	CASAGYNEQFF	TGTGCCAGCGCGGGGTACAATGAGCAGTTCTTC
TRBD2	-	TRBV4-1	TRBJ2-7	CASSQMTSGGSRHYEQYF	TGCGCCAGCAGCCAAATGACTAGCGGGGGAAGTCGGCACTACGAGCAGTACTTC
-	-	TRBV6-1	TRBJ2-7	CASSEILSGAHYEQYF	TGTGCCAGCAGTGAAATATTGTCAGGGGCACACTACGAGCAGTACTTC
TRBD1	-	TRBV27	TRBJ2-7	CASSRTHWTGVDEQYF	TGTGCCAGCAGCCGTACTCACTGGACAGGGGTGGACGAGCAGTACTTC
TRBD1	-	TRBV2	TRBJ1-2	CARKQGAILSDYGYTF	TGTGCCAGGAAACAGGGGGCCATTCTCTCCGATTATGGCTACACCTTC
TRBD2	-	TRBV7-7	TRBJ2-3	CASSPGGARTDTQYF	TGTGCCAGCAGCCCGGGGGGGGCCCGCACAGATACGCAGTATTTT
-	-	TRBV9	TRBJ2-2	CASSATRVGTGELFF	TGTGCCAGCAGCGCCACTCGGGTGGGCACCGGGGAGCTGTTTTTT
-	once	TRBV27	TRBJ2-5	CASSFAEDRTQYF	TGTGCCAGCAGCTTCGCGGAGGATAGGACCCAGTACTTC
-	-	TRBV7-9	TRBJ1-2	CASSLAESNYGYTF	TGTGCCAGCAGCTTAGCAGAGTCTAACTATGGCTACACCTTC
-	-	TRBV14	TRBJ1-1	CASSQAVNTEAFF	TGTGCCAGCAGCCAAGCTGTGAACACTGAAGCTTTCTTT
TRBD1	-	TRBV6-1	TRBJ1-2	CASERGRGGYTF	TGTGCCAGCGAAAGGGGGCGGGGTGGCTACACCTTC
-	-	TRBV7-9	TRBJ1-4	CASSLNDSPTNEKLFF	TGTGCCAGCAGCTTAAATGACTCCCCAACTAATGAAAAACTGTTTTTT
TRBD1	few	TRBV6-1	TRBJ1-5	CASRTGTGSYQPQHF	TGTGCCAGCAGAACCGGGACAGGGTCCTATCAGCCCCAGCATTTT
TRBD2	-	TRBV27	TRBJ2-3	CASRGLAGAPTDTQYF	TGTGCCAGCAGGGGACTAGCGGGTGCGCCGACAGATACGCAGTATTTT
TRBD1	-	TRBV7-8	TRBJ1-5	CASSPDRVRQPQHF	TGTGCCAGCAGCCCAGACAGGGTTCGGCAGCCCCAGCATTTT
TRBD2	once	TRBV5-6	TRBJ2-5	CASSLPGLAGVETQYF	TGTGCCAGCAGCTTACCGGGACTAGCGGGAGTAGAGACCCAGTACTTC
TRBD1	-	TRBV10-2	TRBJ2-7	CASSESKLNRDSSSYEQYF	TGCGCCAGCAGTGAGTCGAAACTTAACCGGGACAGCAGCTCCTACGAGCAGTACTTC
-	-	TRBV2	TRBJ1-1	CASIRQENTEAFF	TGTGCCAGCATTAGACAGGAGAACACTGAAGCTTTCTTT
TRBD1	-	TRBV5-1	TRBJ1-3	CASSLGTGISGNTIYF	TGCGCCAGCAGCCTCGGGACAGGGATCTCTGGAAACACCATATATTTT
TRBD1	-	TRBV10-3	TRBJ2-1	CAISAGQTNEQFF	TGTGCCATCAGTGCGGGACAGACCAATGAGCAGTTCTTC
-	-	TRBV6-1	TRBJ2-7	CASNPGDYEQYF	TGTGCCAGCAACCCCGGGGACTACGAGCAGTACTTC